This T cell receptor (beta chain) comes out of a study of Graves' ophthalmopathy and Graves' hyperthyroidism. This clonotype was counted at least ten times. Trimming stripped 2 bases from V and 3 bases from J, with 19 bases between. The CDR3 runs to 17 residues. Germline V lookup: CDR1 MDHEN, CDR2 SYDVKM. Uncontrolled infections, pregnancy, lactation or other autoimmune diseases led to patient exclusion. For repertoire sequencing, the TCR beta CDR3 regions were amplified from RNA transcripts. RT-PCR with HTBI primers came first, then second-round multiplex PCR. In TCRdb, the multiplex PCR reads were re-called with MiXCR into one record per CDR3 protein. The sample contains a few hundred thousand distinct CDR3 sequences, around 20% of which appear only once.

The sample comprised peripheral blood. The chain links TRBV28 to TRBJ1-2; the D gene is possibly TRBD1 (5 bases). This receptor was taken from a woman in her late teens or twenties with stable Graves' hyperthyroidism. The DNA for the CDR3 is TGTGCCAGCAGTTTAATCGCGCCGACCGGGACTTACTATGGCTACACCTTC. It translates to CASSLIAPTGTYYGYTF.